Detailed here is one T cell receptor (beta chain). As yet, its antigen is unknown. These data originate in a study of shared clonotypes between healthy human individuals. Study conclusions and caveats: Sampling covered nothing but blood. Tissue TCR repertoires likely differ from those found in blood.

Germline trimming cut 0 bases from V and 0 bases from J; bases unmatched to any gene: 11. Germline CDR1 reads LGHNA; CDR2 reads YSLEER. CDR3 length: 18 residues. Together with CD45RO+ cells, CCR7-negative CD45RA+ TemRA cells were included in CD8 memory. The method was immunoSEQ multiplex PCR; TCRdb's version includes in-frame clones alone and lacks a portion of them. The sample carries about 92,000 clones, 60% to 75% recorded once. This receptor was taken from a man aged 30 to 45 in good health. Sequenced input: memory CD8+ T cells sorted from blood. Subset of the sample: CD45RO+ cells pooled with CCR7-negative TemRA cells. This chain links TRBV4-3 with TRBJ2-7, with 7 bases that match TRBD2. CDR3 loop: CASSQDMGGAKSSYEQYF. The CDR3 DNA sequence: TGCGCCAGCAGCCAAGATATGGGAGGGGCTAAGAGCTCCTACGAGCAGTACTTC.